The next 9 T cell receptor beta chains were all read from a single sample in a study of blood T cell repertoires in COVID-19. Libraries were prepared by immunoSEQ multiplex PCR; TCRdb keeps only in-frame clonotypes and omits some of them. This table holds over 85,000 clones, roughly 87% found once. Specimen: peripheral blood. The receptors were sampled from a male donor with acute or convalescent COVID-19.

The V gene is TRBV6-5, the J gene TRBJ2-6; a possible D gene is TRBD1 (6 bases). V dropped 7 bases and J dropped 0 bases, with 10 bases sitting between them. Germline V CDR1 and CDR2: MNHEY, SVGAGI. The CDR3 loop spans 15 amino acids. The chain's CDR3 is CASKTGTSGANVLTF. CDR3 DNA sequence: TGTGCCAGCAAAACAGGGACCTCTGGGGCCAACGTCCTGACTTTC.

The chain links TRBV7-8 to TRBJ1-1, with a tentative D call TRBD1 (6 bases). The germline CDR1 and CDR2 sequences are SGHVS and FQNEAQ. This CDR3 spans 15 amino acids. Trimming left V 1 base short and J 4 bases short, with 13 bases between. In nucleotides, the CDR3 is TGTGCCAGCAGCTTAGTACCAGGGGCTGGCACTGAAGCTTTCTTT. Translating gives CASSLVPGAGTEAFF.

The chain recombines TRBV28 with TRBJ1-5; the match to TRBD1 covers 9 bases. V shed 1 base and J 7 bases; nucleotides not matched to a gene: 8. The CDR3 runs to 16 residues. Germline V gives CDR1 MDHEN, CDR2 SYDVKM. CDR3 in amino acids: CASSLSDRGPRQPQHF. As DNA, the CDR3 is TGTGCCAGCAGTTTATCGGACAGGGGCCCGAGGCAGCCCCAGCATTTT.

The chain joins TRBV10-3 to TRBJ1-1; 11 nucleotides line up with TRBD1. The CDR3 runs to 13 residues. CDR1 and CDR2 (germline): ENHRY, SYGVKD. Losses at the gene ends were 10 bases for V and 5 bases for J; bases not matched to a gene: 6. Written as DNA, the CDR3 is TGTGCCACCGCGGACAGGGGGCAAACTGAAGCTTTCTTT. Protein: CATADRGQTEAFF.

This chain joins TRBV5-1 and TRBJ1-1, with a weak D call TRBD1 (5 bases). The ends were cut back, 4 bases at V and 5 bases at J, with 9 bases in the middle. Germline CDR1 is SGHRS and CDR2 is YFSETQ. The CDR3 covers 12 residues. This chain's CDR3 is CASSTGRTEAFF. CDR3 sequence (DNA): TGCGCCAGCAGCACAGGACGGACTGAAGCTTTCTTT. The full variable domain, completed using reference TRBV5-1 and TRBJ1-1, is KAGVTQTPRYLIKTRGQQVTLSCSPISGHRSVSWYQQTPGQGLQFLFEYFSETQRNKGNFPGRFSGRQFSNSRSEMNVSTLELGDSALYLCASSTGRTEAFFGQGTRLTVV.

This chain links TRBV6-1 with TRBJ1-5, with TRBD1 as a possible D gene (6 bases). V was cut by 4 bases and J by 0 bases, with 13 bases left in between. This CDR3 has 16 amino acids. Germline assignment: CDR1 MNHNS and CDR2 SASEGT. CDR3 amino acids: CASSVWDNYSNQPQHF. In DNA, the CDR3 is TGTGCCAGCAGTGTTTGGGACAACTATAGCAATCAGCCCCAGCATTTT.

The chain employs TRBV29-1 and TRBJ1-1; TRBD1 matches at 7 bases. This CDR3 contains 14 residues. V was pared by 1 base and J by 3 bases, with 5 bases of the junction left unmatched. The germline V gene has CDR1 SQVTM and CDR2 ANQGSEA. The CDR3 DNA is TGCAGCGTTGAAGCTTTGACAGGGCACACTGAAGCTTTCTTT. Protein product: CSVEALTGHTEAFF.

This chain uses TRBV21-1 with TRBJ2-1; the table's TRBD1 call for D was not verified on the DNA. TRBV21-1 is reported as a pseudogene. The CDR3 runs 16 residues. CDR3 residues: CASSDATGQSHNEQFF. The CDR3 bases are TGTGCCAGCAGCGATGCTACGGGACAGAGCCACAATGAGCAGTTCTTC.

This sequence joins TRBV18 and TRBJ2-7; 9 bases are shared with TRBD2. Germline CDR1 reads KGHSH; CDR2 reads LQKENI. There are 15 residues in the CDR3. V shed 0 bases, J shed 5 bases, and the junction held 5 bases outside the gene matches. This CDR3 reads CASSPPQAGGHEQYF. The CDR3 nucleotides read TGTGCCAGCTCACCACCGCAAGCGGGGGGCCACGAGCAGTACTTC.